This T cell receptor beta chain comes out of a study of early T cells in non-severe SARS-CoV-2 infection. This clonotype was seen only a few times. The V gene lost 5 bases and the J gene lost 3 bases, with 9 bases spanning the gap. Germline lookup yields CDR1 MNHEY and CDR2 SVGEGT. This CDR3 has 13 residues. Molecules of cDNA were individually given unique molecular identifiers that were attached to them. TCRdb re-analysed the 5' RACE reads in MiXCR, keeping a single row per CDR3 protein. The sample gives nearly 110,000 distinct CDR3 sequences, roughly 10% of which show up once; under 9% is in the top ten.

J is TRBJ2-3 and V is TRBV6-2 or TRBV6-3; D unclear. The specimen sequenced was whole blood. The TCR was taken from an adult who was a healthcare worker with PCR-confirmed SARS-CoV-2 infection or an uninfected control (not recorded which). The CDR3 region has the DNA TGTGCCAGCAGTCTCCGGATTACAGATACGCAGTATTTT. It is translated as CASSLRITDTQYF.